At least ten counts were recorded for the clone carrying this T cell receptor beta chain. Its antigen remains unidentified. The data derive from a study of CD8+CD57+ T cells in acquired aplastic anemia. Genomic DNA served as template for TCR beta VDJ and CDR3 profiling. One entry per CDR3 protein results from TCRdb running MiXCR on the reads. The table lists a few hundred thousand distinct CDR3 sequences, 40% to 60% of them singletons. CD8+CD57+ cell expansion had been shown by flow cytometry in patients chosen for sequencing. Study-wide points: Significant differences in CD8+ Simpson's diversity were not observed between patients and controls.

V was pared by 4 bases and J by 3 bases, with 15 bases between. This CDR3 contains 15 residues. Germline V lookup: CDR1 LNHDA, CDR2 SQIVND (reference sequence). The receptor was isolated from a human donor with aplastic anemia. The specimen was sorted CD4+, CD8+, or CD8+CD57+ T cells (not recorded which) from PBMCs. The chain combines TRBV19 with TRBJ1-1; a possible D gene is TRBD1 (5 bases). The CDR3 nucleotides read TGTGCCAGTAGTAAGGGGTCGTTCGGGTACACTGAAGCTTTCTTT. Its translation: CASSKGSFGYTEAFF.